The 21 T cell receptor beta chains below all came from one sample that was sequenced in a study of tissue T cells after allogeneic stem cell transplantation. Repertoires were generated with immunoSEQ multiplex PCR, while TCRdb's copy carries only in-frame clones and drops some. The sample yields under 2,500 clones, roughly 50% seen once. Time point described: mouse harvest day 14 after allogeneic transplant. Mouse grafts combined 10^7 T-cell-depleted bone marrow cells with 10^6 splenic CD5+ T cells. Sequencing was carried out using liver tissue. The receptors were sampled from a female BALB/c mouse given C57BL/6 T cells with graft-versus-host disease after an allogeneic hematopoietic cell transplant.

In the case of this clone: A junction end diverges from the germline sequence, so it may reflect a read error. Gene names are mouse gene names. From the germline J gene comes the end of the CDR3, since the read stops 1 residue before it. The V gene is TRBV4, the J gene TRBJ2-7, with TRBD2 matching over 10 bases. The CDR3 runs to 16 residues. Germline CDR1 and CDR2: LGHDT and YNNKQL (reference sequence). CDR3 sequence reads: CASSKDWGAPPYEQYF. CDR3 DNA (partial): TGTGCCAGCAGCAAAGACTGGGGGGCGCCCCCCTATGAACAGTAC.

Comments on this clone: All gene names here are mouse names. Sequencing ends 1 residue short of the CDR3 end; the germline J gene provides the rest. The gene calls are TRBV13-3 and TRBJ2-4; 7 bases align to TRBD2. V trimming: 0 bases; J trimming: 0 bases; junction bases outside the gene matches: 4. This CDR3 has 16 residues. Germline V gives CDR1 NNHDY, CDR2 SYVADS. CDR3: CASSDGPGGSQNTLYF. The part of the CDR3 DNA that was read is TGTGCCAGCAGTGATGGGCCGGGGGGGAGTCAAAACACCTTGTAC.

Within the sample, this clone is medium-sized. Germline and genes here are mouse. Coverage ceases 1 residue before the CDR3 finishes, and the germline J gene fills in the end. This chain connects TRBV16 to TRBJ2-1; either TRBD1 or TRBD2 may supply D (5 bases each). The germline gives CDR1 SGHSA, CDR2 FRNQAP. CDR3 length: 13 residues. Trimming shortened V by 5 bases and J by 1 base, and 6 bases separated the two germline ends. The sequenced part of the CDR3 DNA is TGTGCAAGCAGCCGGGACAACTATGCTGAGCAGTTC. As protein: CASSRDNYAEQF. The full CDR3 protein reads CASSRDNYAEQFF.

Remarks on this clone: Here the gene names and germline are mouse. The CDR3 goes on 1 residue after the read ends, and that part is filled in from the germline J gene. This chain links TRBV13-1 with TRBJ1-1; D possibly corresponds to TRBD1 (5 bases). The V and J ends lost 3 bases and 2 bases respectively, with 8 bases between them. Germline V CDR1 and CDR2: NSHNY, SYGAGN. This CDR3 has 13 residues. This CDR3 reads CASSGQGNTEVFF. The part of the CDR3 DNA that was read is TGTGCCAGCAGTGGCCAGGGTAACACAGAAGTCTTC.

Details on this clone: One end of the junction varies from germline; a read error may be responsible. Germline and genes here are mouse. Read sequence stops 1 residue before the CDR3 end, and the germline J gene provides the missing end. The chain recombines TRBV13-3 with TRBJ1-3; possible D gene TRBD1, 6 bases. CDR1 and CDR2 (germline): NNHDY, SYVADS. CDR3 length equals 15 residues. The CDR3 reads CARSGGAHSVNTLYF. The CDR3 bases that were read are TGTGCCCGCAGTGGGGGGGCCCATTCTGTAAATACGCTCTAT.

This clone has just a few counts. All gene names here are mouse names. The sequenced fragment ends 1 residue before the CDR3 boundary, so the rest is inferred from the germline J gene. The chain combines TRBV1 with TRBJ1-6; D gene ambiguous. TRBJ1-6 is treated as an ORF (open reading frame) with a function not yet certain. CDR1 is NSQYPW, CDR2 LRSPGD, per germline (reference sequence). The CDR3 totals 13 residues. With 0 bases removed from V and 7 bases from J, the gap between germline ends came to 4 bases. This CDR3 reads CTCSADGNSPLYF. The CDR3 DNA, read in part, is TGCACCTGCAGTGCAGATGGCAATTCGCCCCTCTAC.

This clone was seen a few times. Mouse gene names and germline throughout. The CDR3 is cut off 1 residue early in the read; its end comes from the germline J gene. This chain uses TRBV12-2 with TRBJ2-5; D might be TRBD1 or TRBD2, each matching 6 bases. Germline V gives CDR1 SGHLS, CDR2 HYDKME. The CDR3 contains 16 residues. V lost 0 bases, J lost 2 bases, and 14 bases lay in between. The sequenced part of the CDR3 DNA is TGTGCCAGCTCTCTCGAATGGGGGCCGGGCCAAGACACCCAGTAC. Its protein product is CASSLEWGPGQDTQY. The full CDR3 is CASSLEWGPGQDTQYF.

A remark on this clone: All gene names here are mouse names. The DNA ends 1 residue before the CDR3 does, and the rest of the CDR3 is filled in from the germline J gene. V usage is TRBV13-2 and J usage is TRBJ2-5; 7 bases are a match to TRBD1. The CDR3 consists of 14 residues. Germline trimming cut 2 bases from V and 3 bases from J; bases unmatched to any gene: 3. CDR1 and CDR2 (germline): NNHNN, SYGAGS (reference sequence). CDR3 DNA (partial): TGTGCCAGCGGTGAGCGGGGACAGCAAGACACCCAGTAC. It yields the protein CASGERGQQDTQY. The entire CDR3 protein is CASGERGQQDTQYF.

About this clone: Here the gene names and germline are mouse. CDR3 residues: CASSIHWGASQNTLYF. The sequenced CDR3 bases are TGTGCCAGCAGTATTCACTGGGGGGCCAGTCAAAACACCTTGTAC. The V and J genes are TRBV19 and TRBJ2-4, with 9 bases that match TRBD2. The sequence runs out 1 residue before the end of the CDR3; the remainder is reconstructed from the germline J gene. The CDR3 covers 16 residues. J lost 0 bases, V lost 2 bases, and 4 bases had no gene match. CDR1 is FNHDT and CDR2 is SITEND in the germline V gene (reference sequence).

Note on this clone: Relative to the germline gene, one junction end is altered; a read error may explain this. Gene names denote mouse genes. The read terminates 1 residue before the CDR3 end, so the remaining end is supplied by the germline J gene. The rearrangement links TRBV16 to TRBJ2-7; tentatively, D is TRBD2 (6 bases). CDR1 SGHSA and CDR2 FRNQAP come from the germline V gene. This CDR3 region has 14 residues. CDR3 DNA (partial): TGTGCACGCAGCTCCTGGGGCGCCCTCTATGAACAGTAC. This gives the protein CARSSWGALYEQY. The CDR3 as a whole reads CARSSWGALYEQYF.

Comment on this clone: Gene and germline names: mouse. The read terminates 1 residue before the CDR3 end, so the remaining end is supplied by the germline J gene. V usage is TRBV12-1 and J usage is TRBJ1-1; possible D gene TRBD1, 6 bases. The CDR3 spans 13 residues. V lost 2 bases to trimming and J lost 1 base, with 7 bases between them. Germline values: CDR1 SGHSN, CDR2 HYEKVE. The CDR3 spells CASSPGANTEVFF. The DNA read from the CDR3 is TGTGCCAGCTCTCCAGGGGCGAACACAGAAGTCTTC.

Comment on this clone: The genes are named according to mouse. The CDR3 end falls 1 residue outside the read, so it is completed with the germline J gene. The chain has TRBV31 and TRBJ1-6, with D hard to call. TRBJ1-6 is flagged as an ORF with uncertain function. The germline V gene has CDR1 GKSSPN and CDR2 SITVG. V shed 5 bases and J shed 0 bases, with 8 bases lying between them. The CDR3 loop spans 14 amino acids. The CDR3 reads CAWGRSSYNSPLYF. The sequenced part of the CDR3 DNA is TGTGCCTGGGGCAGGTCTTCCTATAATTCGCCCCTCTAC.

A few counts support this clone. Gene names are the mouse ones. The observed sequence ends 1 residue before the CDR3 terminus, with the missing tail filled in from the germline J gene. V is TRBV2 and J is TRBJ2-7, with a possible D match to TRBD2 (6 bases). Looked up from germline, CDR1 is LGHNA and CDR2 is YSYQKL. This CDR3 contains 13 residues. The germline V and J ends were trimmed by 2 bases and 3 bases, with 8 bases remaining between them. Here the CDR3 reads CASSQQTGYEQYF. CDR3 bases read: TGTGCCAGCAGCCAACAGACTGGCTATGAACAGTAC.

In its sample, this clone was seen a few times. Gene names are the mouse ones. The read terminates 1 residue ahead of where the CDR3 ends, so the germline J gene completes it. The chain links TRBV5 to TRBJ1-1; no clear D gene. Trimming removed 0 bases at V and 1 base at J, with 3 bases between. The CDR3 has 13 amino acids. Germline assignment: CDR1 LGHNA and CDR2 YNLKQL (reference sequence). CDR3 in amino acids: CASSQDWNTEVFF. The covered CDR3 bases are TGTGCCAGCAGCCAAGACTGGAACACAGAAGTCTTC.

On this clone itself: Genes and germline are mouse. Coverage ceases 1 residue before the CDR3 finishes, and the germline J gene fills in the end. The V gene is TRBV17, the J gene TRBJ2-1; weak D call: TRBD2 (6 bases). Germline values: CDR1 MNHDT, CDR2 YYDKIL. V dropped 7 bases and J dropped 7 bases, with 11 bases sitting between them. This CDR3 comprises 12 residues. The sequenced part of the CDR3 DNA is TGTGCTAGCACGGGACTTGGAGCTGAGCAGTTC. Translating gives CASTGLGAEQF. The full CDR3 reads CASTGLGAEQFF.

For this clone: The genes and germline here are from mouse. CDR3: CASSLYRGNTEVFF. The covered CDR3 bases are TGTGCCAGCAGTCTGTACAGGGGGAACACAGAAGTCTTC. The chain couples TRBV26 to TRBJ1-1; 7 positions match TRBD1. With the read ending 1 residue before the CDR3 end, the germline J gene is used to fill in that end. Germline V CDR1 and CDR2: KGHPV, FQNQEV (reference sequence). The J segment lost 1 base and the V segment lost 1 base, leaving 0 bases of the junction unmatched. The CDR3 is made up of 14 amino acids. The full variable domain, completed using reference TRBV26 and TRBJ1-1, is NSKVIQTPRYLVKGQGQKAKMRCIPEKGHPVVFWYQQNKNNEFKFLINFQNQEVLQQIDMTEKRFSAECPSNSPCSLEIQSSEAGDSALYLCASSLYRGNTEVFFGKGTRLTVV.

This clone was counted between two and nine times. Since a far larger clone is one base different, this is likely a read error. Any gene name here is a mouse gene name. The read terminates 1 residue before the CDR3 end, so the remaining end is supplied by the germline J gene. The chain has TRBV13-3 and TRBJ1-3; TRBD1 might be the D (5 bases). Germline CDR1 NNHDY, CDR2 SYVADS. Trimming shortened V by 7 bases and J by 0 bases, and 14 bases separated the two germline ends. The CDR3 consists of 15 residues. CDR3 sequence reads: CASRGGSHSGNTLYF. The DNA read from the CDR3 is TGTGCCAGCCGTGGGGGGTCCCATTCTGGAAATACGCTCTAT.

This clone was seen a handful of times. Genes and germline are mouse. CDR3 DNA, as far as it was read: TGTGCTAGCAGCCTCGGCTGGGGGGTCCAAGACACCCAGTAC. Its protein is CASSLGWGVQDTQY. The full-length CDR3 reads as CASSLGWGVQDTQYF. The chain employs TRBV29 and TRBJ2-5; 8 bases are a match to TRBD2. The read terminates 1 residue before the CDR3 end, so the remaining end is supplied by the germline J gene. This CDR3 comprises 15 residues. The trim removed 6 bases at V and 2 bases at J, leaving 7 bases unmatched. Germline V gene lookup returns CDR1 MSHET and CDR2 SYDVDS. Full variable domain (rest looked up from reference TRBV29 and TRBJ2-5): DMKVTQMPRYLIKRMGENVLLECGQDMSHETMYWYRQDPGLGLQLIYISYDVDSNSEGDIPKGYRVSRKKREHFSLILDSAKTNQTSVYFCASSLGWGVQDTQYFGPGTRLLVL.

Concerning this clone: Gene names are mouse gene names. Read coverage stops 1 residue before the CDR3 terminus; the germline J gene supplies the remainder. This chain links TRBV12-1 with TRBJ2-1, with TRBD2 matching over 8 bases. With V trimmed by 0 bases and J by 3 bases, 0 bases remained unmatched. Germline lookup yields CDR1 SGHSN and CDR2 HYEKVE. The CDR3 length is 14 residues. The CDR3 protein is CASSLLGGYAEQFF. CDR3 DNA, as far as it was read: TGTGCCAGCTCTCTCCTGGGGGGCTATGCTGAGCAGTTC.

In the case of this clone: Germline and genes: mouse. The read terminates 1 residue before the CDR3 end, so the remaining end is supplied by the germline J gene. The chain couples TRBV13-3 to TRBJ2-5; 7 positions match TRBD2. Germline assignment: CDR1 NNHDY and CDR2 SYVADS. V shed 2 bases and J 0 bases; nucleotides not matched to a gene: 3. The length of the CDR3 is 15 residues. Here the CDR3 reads CASSDLLGNQDTQYF. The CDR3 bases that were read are TGTGCCAGCAGTGACCTACTGGGGAACCAAGACACCCAGTAC.

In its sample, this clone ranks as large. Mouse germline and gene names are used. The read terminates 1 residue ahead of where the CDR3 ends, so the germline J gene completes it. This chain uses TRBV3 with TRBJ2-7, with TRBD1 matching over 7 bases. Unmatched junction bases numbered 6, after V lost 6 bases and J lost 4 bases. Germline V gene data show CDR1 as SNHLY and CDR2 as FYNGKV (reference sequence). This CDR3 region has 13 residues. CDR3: CASSLGTVYEQYF. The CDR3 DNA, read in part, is TGTGCCAGCAGTCTCGGGACAGTATATGAACAGTAC.